Shown below are 26 T cell receptor beta chains from a single sample sequenced in a study of shared clonotypes between healthy human individuals. The table came from immunoSEQ multiplex PCR; TCRdb's copy has only in-frame clones and leaves some out. The sample holds 1.4 million or so clones, 98% seen once. The sample consisted of naive CD4+ T cells sorted from blood. Subset reported: CD45RA+ positively selected. The origin of the receptors is a man between 25 and 39 years old in good health.

The chain is built from TRBV15 and TRBJ1-4, with D tentatively TRBD1 (5 bases). Germline CDR1 reads LNHNV; CDR2 reads YYDKDF (reference sequence). The CDR3 totals 16 residues. Trimming pared 1 base from V and 5 bases from J, leaving 14 bases between. CDR3 residues: CATSRAPGGTNEKLFF. CDR3 coding DNA: TGTGCCACCAGCAGAGCTCCGGGGGGAACCAATGAAAAACTGTTTTTT.

The chain uses TRBV27 and TRBJ2-7; unclear D gene. The V and J ends lost 4 bases and 6 bases respectively, with 7 bases between them. The CDR3 has 11 residues. Per the germline V gene, CDR1 is MNHEY and CDR2 is SMNVEV (reference sequence). CDR3 in amino acids: CASSSDREQYF. The CDR3 DNA reads TGTGCCAGCAGTTCAGATCGCGAGCAGTACTTC.

This clone is a singleton in its sample. This chain links TRBV6-5 with TRBJ1-2; 7 bases match TRBD1. The germline V gene encodes CDR1 MNHEY and CDR2 SVGAGI. This CDR3 is built from 16 residues. V trimming: 2 bases; J trimming: 0 bases; junction bases outside the gene matches: 6. This CDR3 is CASSYVQGIANYGYTF. The DNA for the CDR3 is TGTGCCAGCAGTTACGTACAGGGGATAGCTAACTATGGCTACACCTTC.

The J gene is TRBJ1-1, the V gene TRBV2; possible D gene TRBD1, 5 bases. The ends were cut back, 7 bases at V and 0 bases at J, with 21 bases in the middle. Germline V CDR1 and CDR2: SNHLY, FYNNEI. There are 17 residues in the CDR3. The DNA for the CDR3 is TGTGCCAGCATCTACCGGCGAAGGGGAAGGATGAACACTGAAGCTTTCTTT. This encodes CASIYRRRGRMNTEAFF.

The rearrangement uses TRBV27 and TRBJ1-1, with 7 bases identical to TRBD1. The germline V gene has CDR1 MNHEY and CDR2 SMNVEV (reference sequence). This CDR3 is built from 13 residues. Losses at the gene ends were 3 bases for V and 6 bases for J; bases not matched to a gene: 4. CDR3 DNA sequence: TGTGCCAGCAGTTTTGACAGGGTGGCTGAAGCTTTCTTT. Protein sequence: CASSFDRVAEAFF.

This clone was recorded once. This chain joins TRBV6-5 and TRBJ2-1; D gene unclear. The V gene lost 0 bases and the J gene lost 16 bases, with 16 bases spanning the gap. CDR1 and CDR2 from the germline V gene are MNHEY and SVGAGI. The CDR3 is 13 residues long. The CDR3 sequence: CASSYSIGSPGFF. As DNA, the CDR3 is TGTGCCAGCAGTTACTCGATAGGGTCGCCAGGCTTCTTC.

The chain is built from TRBV28 and TRBJ1-2; D remains ambiguous. Trimming took 5 bases from V and 4 from J, leaving 11 bases between them. CDR1 is MDHEN and CDR2 is SYDVKM in the germline V gene. This CDR3 has 13 residues. Here the CDR3 reads CASSPPSGYGYTF. Here the CDR3 DNA reads TGTGCCAGCAGTCCCCCGTCGGGCTATGGCTACACCTTC.

The V call is TRBV7-6, the J call TRBJ2-7; 9 nucleotides agree with TRBD2. The CDR3 extends over 15 amino acids. CDR1 is SGHVS and CDR2 is FNYEAQ in the germline V gene. V lost 1 base to trimming and J lost 5 bases; unmatched junction nucleotides: 6. The chain's CDR3 is CASSLENSGRHEQYF. Here the CDR3 DNA reads TGTGCCAGCAGCTTAGAGAATAGCGGGAGACACGAGCAGTACTTC.

This chain joins TRBV29-1 and TRBJ2-7; 10 bases are shared with TRBD1. The CDR3 spans 18 residues. Germline V gene lookup returns CDR1 SQVTM and CDR2 ANQGSEA. The V gene end was trimmed by 1 base and the J gene end by 0 bases; junction bases not matched to a gene: 12. The CDR3 DNA reads TGCAGCGTTGAAGCACGCACTTGGGACAGGGGAACCTCCTACGAGCAGTACTTC. Its translation is CSVEARTWDRGTSYEQYF.

The rearrangement links TRBV13 to TRBJ2-1, with 14 bases matching TRBD2. Trimming took 5 bases from V and 6 from J; bases not matched to a gene: 6. Germline loops: CDR1 PRHDT, CDR2 FYEKMQ (reference sequence). There are 16 residues in the CDR3. Written as DNA, the CDR3 is TGTGCCAGCAGCACGGGACTAGCGGGAGTAGGCAATGAGCAGTTCTTC. Protein sequence: CASSTGLAGVGNEQFF. The variable domain in full, completed from reference TRBV13 and TRBJ2-1, reads AAGVIQSPRHLIKEKRETATLKCYPIPRHDTVYWYQQGPGQDPQFLISFYEKMQSDKGSIPDRFSAQQFSDYHSELNMSSLELGDSALYFCASSTGLAGVGNEQFFGPGTRLTVL.

This chain joins TRBV7-2 and TRBJ2-7, with D perhaps given as TRBD1 or TRBD2 (5 bases each). This CDR3 has 14 amino acids. Trimming shortened V by 5 bases and J by 3 bases, and 14 bases separated the two germline ends. Looked up from germline, CDR1 is SGHTA and CDR2 is FQGNSA. The DNA of the CDR3 is TGTGCCAGCAGCCCGGGACGGGCCCACTACGAGCAGTACTTC. It is translated as CASSPGRAHYEQYF.

Concerning this clone itself: Other DNA sequences in this sample translate to the same CDR3. This sequence joins TRBV18 and TRBJ2-5; perhaps TRBD2 as D (6 bases). This CDR3 contains 13 residues. Germline CDR1 is KGHSH and CDR2 is LQKENI. Trimming shortened V by 4 bases and J by 2 bases, and 8 bases separated the two germline ends. The CDR3 DNA reads as TGTGCCAGCTCACAGGGGAGGCAAGAGACCCAGTACTTC. This sequence encodes CASSQGRQETQYF.

In this sample, this clone turned up once. The gene calls are TRBV7-6 and TRBJ2-7; 11 positions match TRBD2. The CDR3 has 15 residues. Trimming at V came to 1 base and at J to 3 bases, leaving 2 bases not matched to a gene. CDR1 is SGHVS and CDR2 is FNYEAQ in the germline V gene. CDR3 region: CASSLGLAGGYEQYF. DNA for the CDR3: TGTGCCAGCAGCTTAGGGCTAGCGGGAGGCTACGAGCAGTACTTC.

This chain uses TRBV7-6 with TRBJ2-3; 8 nucleotides agree with TRBD1. The V and J ends lost 1 base and 3 bases, in that order; junction bases with no gene match: 3. Germline lookup yields CDR1 SGHVS and CDR2 FNYEAQ. The CDR3 has 15 amino acids. For the CDR3, the DNA is TGTGCCAGCAGCTTAGGGACAGGGAAGACAGATACGCAGTATTTT. It codes for CASSLGTGKTDTQYF.

The gene calls are TRBV19 and TRBJ1-5; possible D gene TRBD1, 6 bases. Germline V gene data show CDR1 as LNHDA and CDR2 as SQIVND (reference sequence). This CDR3 spans 16 amino acids. V dropped 2 bases and J dropped 5 bases, with 16 bases sitting between them. The CDR3 loop is CASSILQGRKHQPQHF. The CDR3 DNA follows: TGTGCCAGTAGTATATTGCAGGGGCGAAAGCATCAGCCCCAGCATTTT.

In the case of this clone: The sample carries other DNA sequences with the same CDR3. The V gene is TRBV5-1, the J gene TRBJ1-4; D possibly corresponds to TRBD1 (6 bases). The CDR3 totals 14 residues. V was pared by 1 base and J by 5 bases, with 9 bases between. CDR1 and CDR2 (germline): SGHRS, YFSETQ. CDR3 DNA sequence: TGCGCCAGCAGCTTGCTGCAGGGGAATGAAAAACTGTTTTTT. As protein: CASSLLQGNEKLFF.

CDR3 protein: CASSQTGLNEKLFF. CDR3 sequence (DNA): TGCGCCAGCAGCCAGACGGGACTTAATGAAAAACTGTTTTTT. This chain joins TRBV5-1 and TRBJ1-4; a possible D gene is TRBD1 (5 bases). Germline CDR1 SGHRS, CDR2 YFSETQ. Trimming removed 4 bases from V and 4 bases from J, with 11 bases in between. CDR3 length: 14 amino acids.

The chain carries TRBV19 and TRBJ1-2, with D possibly being TRBD1 (5 bases). Trimming cost V 8 bases and J 6 bases, with 25 bases left between them. The CDR3 covers 16 residues. CDR1 and CDR2 from the germline V gene are LNHDA and SQIVND (reference sequence). The CDR3 region is CASSWDGGRLGDGYTF. The CDR3 nucleotides read TGTGCCAGTTCCTGGGACGGAGGTCGGCTTGGGGATGGCTACACCTTC.

The chain carries TRBV10-3 and TRBJ2-5, with D tentatively TRBD1 (5 bases). Trimming took 4 bases from V and 4 from J, leaving 10 bases between them. The CDR3 runs 13 residues. The germline gives CDR1 ENHRY, CDR2 SYGVKD. DNA of the CDR3: TGTGCCATCAGTGCAGGGCTCGGAGAGACCCAGTACTTC. Protein sequence: CAISAGLGETQYF.

A note on this clone: Distinct nucleotide sequences in the sample also encode this CDR3. J is TRBJ1-1 and V is TRBV5-4; D might be TRBD1 (6 bases). CDR3 length equals 14 residues. V dropped 4 bases and J dropped 0 bases, with 10 bases sitting between them. Germline V CDR1 and CDR2: SGHNT, YYREEE (reference sequence). The CDR3 is CASSRTVMNTEAFF. Here the CDR3 DNA reads TGTGCCAGCAGCCGGACAGTAATGAACACTGAAGCTTTCTTT.

The chain employs TRBV27 and TRBJ2-2, with 11 nucleotides matching TRBD2. The V gene end was trimmed by 8 bases and the J gene end by 0 bases; junction bases not matched to a gene: 2. The CDR3 length is 15 residues. Germline-derived CDR1 and CDR2 are MNHEY and SMNVEV (reference sequence). CDR3 DNA sequence: TGTGCCAGCGCACTAGCGGGAGCGAACACCGGGGAGCTGTTTTTT. Amino acid sequence: CASALAGANTGELFF.

The CDR3 reads CASSPHRGGIENEQFF. CDR3 nucleotides: TGTGCCAGCAGCCCACACCGTGGGGGGATTGAGAATGAGCAGTTCTTC. The chain joins TRBV7-3 to TRBJ2-1, with D maybe TRBD2 (6 bases). The CDR3 spans 16 residues. Germline V gene sequence: CDR1 SGHTA, CDR2 FQGTGA. Trimming shortened V by 5 bases and J by 7 bases, and 21 bases separated the two germline ends.

This chain joins TRBV11-2 and TRBJ2-3; 7 bases align to TRBD2. The CDR3 is 17 amino acids. Germline lookup yields CDR1 SGHAT and CDR2 FQNNGV. Losses at the gene ends were 1 base for V and 0 bases for J; bases not matched to a gene: 7. The CDR3 loop is CASSLVGGGSSTDTQYF. As DNA, the CDR3 is TGTGCCAGCAGCTTAGTCGGGGGAGGGTCTAGCACAGATACGCAGTATTTT.

The chain couples TRBV6-4 to TRBJ2-1; 11 bases align to TRBD2. This CDR3 has 19 amino acids. Losses at the gene ends were 2 bases for V and 8 bases for J; bases not matched to a gene: 17. In germline, CDR1 is MRHNA, CDR2 SNTAGT. The CDR3 nucleotides are TGTGCCAGCAGTGACACGGGACTAGCGGCGCTCTGGCACGGGGATGAGCAGTTCTTC. It encodes CASSDTGLAALWHGDEQFF.

The rearrangement uses TRBV27 and TRBJ2-3; D unclear. The V gene lost 2 bases and the J gene lost 5 bases, with 5 bases spanning the gap. The CDR3 runs 12 residues. Germline lookup yields CDR1 MNHEY and CDR2 SMNVEV (reference sequence). CDR3 loop: CASSLVGDTQYF. For the CDR3, the DNA is TGTGCCAGCAGTTTAGTGGGAGATACGCAGTATTTT.

The CDR3 loop reads CASSFRGLSYNEQFF. DNA for the CDR3: TGTGCCAGCAGCTTCAGGGGACTCTCCTACAATGAGCAGTTCTTC. The chain carries TRBV13 and TRBJ2-1; D is perhaps TRBD1 or TRBD2 (6 bases each). Between the trimmed V and J ends, which lost 3 bases and 0 bases, there was a span of 9 bases. The CDR3 sequence is 15 residues long. Germline V gene sequence: CDR1 PRHDT, CDR2 FYEKMQ (reference sequence).